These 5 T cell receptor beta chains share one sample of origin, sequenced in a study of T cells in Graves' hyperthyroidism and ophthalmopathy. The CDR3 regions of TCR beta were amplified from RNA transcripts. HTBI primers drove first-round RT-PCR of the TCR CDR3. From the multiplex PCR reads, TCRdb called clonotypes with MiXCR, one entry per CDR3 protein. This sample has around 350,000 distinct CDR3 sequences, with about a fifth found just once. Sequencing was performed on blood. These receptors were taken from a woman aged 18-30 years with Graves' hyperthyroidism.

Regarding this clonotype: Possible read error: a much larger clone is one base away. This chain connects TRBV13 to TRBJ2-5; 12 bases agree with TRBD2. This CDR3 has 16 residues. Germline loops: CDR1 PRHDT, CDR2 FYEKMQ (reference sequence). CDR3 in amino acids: CASSRRGLAGQETKYF. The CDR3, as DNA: TGTGCCAGCAGTCGCCGCGGACTAGCGGGGCAAGAGACCAAGTACTTC.

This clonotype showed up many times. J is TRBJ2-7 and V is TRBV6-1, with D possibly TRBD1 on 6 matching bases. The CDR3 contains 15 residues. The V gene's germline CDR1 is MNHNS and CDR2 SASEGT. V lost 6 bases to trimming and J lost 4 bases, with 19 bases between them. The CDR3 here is CASSARTGNRYEQYF. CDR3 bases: TGTGCCAGCAGCGCTCGAACAGGGAATCGGTACGAGCAGTACTTC.

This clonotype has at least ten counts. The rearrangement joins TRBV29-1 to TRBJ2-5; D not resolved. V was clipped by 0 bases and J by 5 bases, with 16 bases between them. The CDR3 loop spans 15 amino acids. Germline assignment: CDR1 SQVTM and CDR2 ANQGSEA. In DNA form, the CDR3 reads TGCAGCGTTGAAGATCAGTTCGCCCTGGGTGAGACCCAGTACTTC. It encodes CSVEDQFALGETQYF.

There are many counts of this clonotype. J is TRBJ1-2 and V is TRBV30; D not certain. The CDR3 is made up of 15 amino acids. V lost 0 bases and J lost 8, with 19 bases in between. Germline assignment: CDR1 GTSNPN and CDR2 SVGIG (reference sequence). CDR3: CAWSVPEGGRRGYTF. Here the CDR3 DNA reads TGTGCCTGGAGTGTACCGGAGGGCGGACGGCGGGGCTACACCTTC.

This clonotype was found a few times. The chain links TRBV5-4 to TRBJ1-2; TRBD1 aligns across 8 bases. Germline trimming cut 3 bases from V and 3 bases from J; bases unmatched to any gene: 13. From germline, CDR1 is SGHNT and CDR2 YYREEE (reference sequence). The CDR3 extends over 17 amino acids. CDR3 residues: CASSSRAGGAVDYGYTF. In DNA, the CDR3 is TGTGCCAGCAGCTCCCGGGCAGGGGGCGCGGTGGACTATGGCTACACCTTC.